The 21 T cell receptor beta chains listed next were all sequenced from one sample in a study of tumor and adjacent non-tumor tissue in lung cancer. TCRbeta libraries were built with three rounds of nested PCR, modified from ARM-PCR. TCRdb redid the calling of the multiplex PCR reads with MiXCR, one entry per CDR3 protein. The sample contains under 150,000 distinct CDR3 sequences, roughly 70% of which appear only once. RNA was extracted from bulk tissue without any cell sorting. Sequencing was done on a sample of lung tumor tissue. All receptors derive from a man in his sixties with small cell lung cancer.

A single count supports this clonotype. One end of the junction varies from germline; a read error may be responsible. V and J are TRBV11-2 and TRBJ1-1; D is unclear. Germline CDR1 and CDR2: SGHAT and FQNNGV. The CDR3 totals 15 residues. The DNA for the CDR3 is TGTGTCAGCAGCCCCAGGAGGGCTCTAAACACTGAGGCTTTCTTT. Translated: CVSSPRRALNTEAFF.

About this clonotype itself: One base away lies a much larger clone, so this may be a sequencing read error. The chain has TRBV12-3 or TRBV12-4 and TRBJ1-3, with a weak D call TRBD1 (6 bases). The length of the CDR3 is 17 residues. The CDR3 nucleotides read TGTGTCAGCTGGAGGGCAGGGGTTTTCCACTCTGGAAACACCATATATTTT. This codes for CVSWRAGVFHSGNTIYF.

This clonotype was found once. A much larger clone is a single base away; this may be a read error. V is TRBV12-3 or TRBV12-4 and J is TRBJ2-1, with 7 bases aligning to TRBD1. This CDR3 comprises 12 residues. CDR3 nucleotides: TGTGCCAGCAGTACCACAGGGGATGAGCACTTCTTC. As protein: CASSTTGDEHFF.

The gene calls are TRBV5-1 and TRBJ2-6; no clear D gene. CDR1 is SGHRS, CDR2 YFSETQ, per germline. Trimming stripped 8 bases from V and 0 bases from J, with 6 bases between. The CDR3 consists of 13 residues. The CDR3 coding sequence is TGCGCCAGTCGAGACTCTGGGGCCAACGTCCTGACTTTC. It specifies CASRDSGANVLTF.

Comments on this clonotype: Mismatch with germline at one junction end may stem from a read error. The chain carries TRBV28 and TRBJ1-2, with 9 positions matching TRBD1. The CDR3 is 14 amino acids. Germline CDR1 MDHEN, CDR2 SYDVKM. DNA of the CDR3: TGTGTCAGCAGTTACGGACAGGGGAACTACGACTACACCTTC. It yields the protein CVSSYGQGNYDYTF.

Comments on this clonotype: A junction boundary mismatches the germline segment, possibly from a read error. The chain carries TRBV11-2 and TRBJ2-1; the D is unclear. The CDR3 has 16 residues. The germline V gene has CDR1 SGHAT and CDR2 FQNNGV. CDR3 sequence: CAISLDGRLSYNEQFF. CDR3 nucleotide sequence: TGTGCCATCAGCTTAGACGGGCGGCTCTCCTATAATGAACAGTTCTTC.

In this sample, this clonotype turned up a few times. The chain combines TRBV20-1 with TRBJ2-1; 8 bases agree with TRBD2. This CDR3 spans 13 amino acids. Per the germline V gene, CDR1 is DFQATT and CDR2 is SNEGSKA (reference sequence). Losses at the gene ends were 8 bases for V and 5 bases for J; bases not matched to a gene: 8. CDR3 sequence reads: CSPSGGPNNEQFF. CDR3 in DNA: TGCAGTCCTTCGGGAGGGCCTAACAATGAGCAGTTCTTC.

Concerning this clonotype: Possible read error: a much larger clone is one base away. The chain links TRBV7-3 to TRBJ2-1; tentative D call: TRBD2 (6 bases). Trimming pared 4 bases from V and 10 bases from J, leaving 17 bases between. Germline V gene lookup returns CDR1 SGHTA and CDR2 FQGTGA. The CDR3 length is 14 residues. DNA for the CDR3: TGTGCCAGCAGCTGGGGCGGGGCCCAAAAAGAGCAGTTCTTC. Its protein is CASSWGGAQKEQFF.

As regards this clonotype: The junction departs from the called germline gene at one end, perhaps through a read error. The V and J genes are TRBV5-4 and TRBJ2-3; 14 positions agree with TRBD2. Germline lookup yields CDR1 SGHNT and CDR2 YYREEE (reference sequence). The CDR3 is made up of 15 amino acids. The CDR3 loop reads CVSSPGLAGADTQYF. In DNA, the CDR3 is TGTGTCAGCAGCCCGGGACTAGCGGGAGCAGATACGCAGTATTTT.

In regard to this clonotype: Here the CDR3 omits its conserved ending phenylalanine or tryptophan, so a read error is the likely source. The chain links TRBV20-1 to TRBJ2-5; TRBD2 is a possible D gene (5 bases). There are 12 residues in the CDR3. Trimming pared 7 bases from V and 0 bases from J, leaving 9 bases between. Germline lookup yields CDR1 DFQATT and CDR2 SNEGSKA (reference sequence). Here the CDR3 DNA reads TGCAGTGTTAGGAGGTACCAAGAGACCCAGTACTTA. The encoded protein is CSVRRYQETQYL.

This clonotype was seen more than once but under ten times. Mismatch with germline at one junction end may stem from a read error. Here the CDR3 DNA reads TGCGTCAGCAGGACCGGGACAGGCTTTAACTATGGCTACGCCTTC. Translation gives CVSRTGTGFNYGYAF. This chain connects TRBV4-1 to TRBJ1-2; 8 nucleotides agree with TRBD1. Germline assignment: CDR1 MGHRA and CDR2 YSYEKL. The CDR3 runs to 15 residues.

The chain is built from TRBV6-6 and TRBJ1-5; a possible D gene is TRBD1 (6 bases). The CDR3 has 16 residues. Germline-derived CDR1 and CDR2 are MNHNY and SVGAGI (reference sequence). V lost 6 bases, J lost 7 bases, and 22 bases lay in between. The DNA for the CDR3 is TGTGCCAGCAGATCCAGCGGTGACAGGCGGGAGCAGCCCCAGCATTTT. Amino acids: CASRSSGDRREQPQHF.

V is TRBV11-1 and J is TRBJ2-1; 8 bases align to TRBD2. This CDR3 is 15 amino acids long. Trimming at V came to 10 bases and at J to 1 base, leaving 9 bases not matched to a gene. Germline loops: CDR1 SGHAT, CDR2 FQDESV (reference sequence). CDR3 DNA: TGTGCCAAAAGCTTTACTAGCGGTTCCTACAATGAGCAGTTCTTC. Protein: CAKSFTSGSYNEQFF.

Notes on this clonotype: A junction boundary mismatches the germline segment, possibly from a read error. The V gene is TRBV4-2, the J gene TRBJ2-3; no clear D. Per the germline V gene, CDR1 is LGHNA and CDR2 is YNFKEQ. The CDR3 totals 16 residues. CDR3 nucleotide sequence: TGTGCCAGCAACCAAGCTGCAGTGAGCTCGCAGGATACGCAGTATTTT. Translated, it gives CASNQAAVSSQDTQYF.

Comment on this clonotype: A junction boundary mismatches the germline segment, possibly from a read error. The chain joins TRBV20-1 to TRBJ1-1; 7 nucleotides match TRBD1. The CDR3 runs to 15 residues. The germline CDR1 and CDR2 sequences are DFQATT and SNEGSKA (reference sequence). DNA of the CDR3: TGCAATGCTACTGACGCAGGGGGGGGGAACACTGAAGTTTCCTTT. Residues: CNATDAGGGNTEVSF.

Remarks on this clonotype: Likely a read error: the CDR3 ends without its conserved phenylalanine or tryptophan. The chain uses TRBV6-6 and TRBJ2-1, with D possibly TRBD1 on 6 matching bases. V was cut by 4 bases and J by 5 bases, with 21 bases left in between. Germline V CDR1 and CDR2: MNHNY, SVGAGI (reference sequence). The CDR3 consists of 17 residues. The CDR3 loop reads CASSFPGQRAADNEQFL. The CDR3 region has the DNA TGTGCCAGCAGTTTCCCGGGACAACGCGCCGCGGACAATGAGCAGTTCTTA.

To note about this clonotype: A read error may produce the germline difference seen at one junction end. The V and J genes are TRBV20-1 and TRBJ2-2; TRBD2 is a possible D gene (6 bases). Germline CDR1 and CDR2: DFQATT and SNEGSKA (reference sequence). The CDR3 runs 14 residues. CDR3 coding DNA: TGCAGTGCTAGCCCTGGACTTGTTTCCGGGGGGCTGTTTTTT. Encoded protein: CSASPGLVSGGLFF.

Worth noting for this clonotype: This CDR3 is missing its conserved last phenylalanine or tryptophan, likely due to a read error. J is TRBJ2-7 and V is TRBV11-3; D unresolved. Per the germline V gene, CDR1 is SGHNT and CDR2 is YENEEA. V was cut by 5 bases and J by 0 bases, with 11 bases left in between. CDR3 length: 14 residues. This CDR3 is CASSTVSLSYEQYL. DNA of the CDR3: TGTGCCAGCAGCACAGTCAGCCTCTCCTACGAGCAGTACTTA.

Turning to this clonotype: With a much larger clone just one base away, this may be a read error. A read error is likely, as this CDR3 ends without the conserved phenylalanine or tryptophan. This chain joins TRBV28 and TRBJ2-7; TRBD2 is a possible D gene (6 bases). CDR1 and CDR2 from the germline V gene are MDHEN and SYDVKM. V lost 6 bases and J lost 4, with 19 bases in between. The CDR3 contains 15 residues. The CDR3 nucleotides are TGTGCCAGCAGGCGAGAGGGCCGCGGGGTGTACGAGCAGTACATC. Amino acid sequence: CASRREGRGVYEQYI.

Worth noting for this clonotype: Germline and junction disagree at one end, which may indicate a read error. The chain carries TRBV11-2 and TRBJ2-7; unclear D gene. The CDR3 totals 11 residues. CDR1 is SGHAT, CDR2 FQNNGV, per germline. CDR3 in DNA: TGTGCCAGCAGCTCTTGTGGCGAGCAATACTTC. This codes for CASSSCGEQYF.

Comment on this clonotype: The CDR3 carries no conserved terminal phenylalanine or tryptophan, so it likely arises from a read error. CDR3 residues: CSGGIAGVETQYY. CDR3 coding DNA: TGCAGCGGGGGAATAGCGGGAGTAGAGACCCAGTACTAC. The chain links TRBV29-1 to TRBJ2-5; TRBD2 matches at 9 bases. This CDR3 contains 13 residues. CDR1 is SQVTM and CDR2 is ANQGSEA in the germline V gene. V lost 7 bases to trimming and J lost 4 bases; unmatched junction nucleotides: 7.